These 3 T cell receptor beta chains share one sample of origin, sequenced in a study of OX40 agonist ivuxolimab in advanced cancers. Libraries were prepared through the immunoSEQ multiplex PCR assay. The clones in this table, taken by TCRdb from immuneACCESS, are in-frame only. Not every clone is retained; where verified, under half of the shortfall comes from an unresolved V gene, and the cause of the rest is unknown. Within this sample are around 100,000 clones, with 90% of them counted one time only. The leading ten clones occupy more than 0.15% of the sample. This sample comprised CD4+ or CD8+ T cells sorted from blood, obtained in a trial of the OX40 agonist ivuxolimab. These receptors originate from an adult with an advanced solid tumor such as melanoma, head and neck, liver or kidney cancer.

The chain employs TRBV2 and TRBJ1-5; no clear D. CDR3 length equals 16 residues. Trimming removed 5 bases from V and 5 bases from J, with 19 bases in between. Germline CDR1 and CDR2: SNHLY and FYNNEI. The CDR3: CASSPPRRLVDQPQHF. The CDR3 region has the DNA TGTGCCAGCAGTCCCCCCAGAAGGCTTGTAGATCAGCCCCAGCATTTT.

The V and J genes are TRBV19 and TRBJ2-7; D unclear. This CDR3 has 14 amino acids. Germline CDR1 is LNHDA and CDR2 is SQIVND (reference sequence). The V and J ends lost 4 bases and 5 bases respectively, with 15 bases between them. In nucleotides, the CDR3 is TGTGCCAGTAGTACCAGGTGGTTTGGGGACGAGCAGTACTTC. This sequence encodes CASSTRWFGDEQYF.

The CDR3 sequence: CASSLLANQNTGELFF. The CDR3, as DNA: TGCGCCAGCAGCTTACTAGCGAACCAGAACACCGGGGAGCTGTTTTTT. The chain combines TRBV5-1 with TRBJ2-2; TRBD2 agrees at 7 bases. Germline V CDR1 and CDR2: SGHRS, YFSETQ. Unmatched junction bases numbered 5, after V lost 2 bases and J lost 1 base. CDR3 size: 16 residues. The full variable domain, with the rest looked up from reference TRBV5-1 and TRBJ2-2, is KAGVTQTPRYLIKTRGQQVTLSCSPISGHRSVSWYQQTPGQGLQFLFEYFSETQRNKGNFPGRFSGRQFSNSRSEMNVSTLELGDSALYLCASSLLANQNTGELFFGEGSRLTVL.